The source of this T cell receptor beta chain is a study of shared clonotypes between healthy human individuals. V was clipped by 0 bases and J by 1 base; unmatched bases: 4. The length of the CDR3 is 18 residues. Germline CDR1 LGHNA, CDR2 YSLEER. Generated by immunoSEQ multiplex PCR, the TCRdb table keeps only in-frame clones and is missing some. The table has roughly 490,000 clones, 79% seen once; the top ten hold about 12%. Sequenced input: PBMCs. The clonotype originates from a woman aged 40 to 50 in good health. Some clones in this sample may be carry-over from other donors' samples. The chain carries TRBV4-3 and TRBJ2-3; 13 nucleotides match TRBD2. The CDR3 loop is CASSQDLLAGGGTDTQYF. The CDR3 nucleotides are TGCGCCAGCAGCCAAGATTTACTAGCGGGAGGGGGCACAGATACGCAGTATTTT.